These T cell receptor beta chains were read from a single sample in a study of blood T cell repertoires in COVID-19. Profiled with immunoSEQ multiplex PCR; TCRdb holds only in-frame clones, not every one. The sample lists under 15,000 clones; more than 80% were seen once. The sample was peripheral blood. The source is a human donor in a cohort sampled during active COVID-19. CDR3s include the opening cysteine and the closing phenylalanine or tryptophan. The order of the fields is CDR3 DNA, CDR3 protein, V gene, clone size, J gene, D gene. A D gene is named only where the DNA matches it firmly. Clone size is not always given. Where it is, it says once, few, many or a class for expanded clones.

TGTGCCAGCAGCCAAGATCAGTTAGGGGGGCAGTTCTTC	CASSQDQLGGQFF	TRBV3-1/TRBV3-2	-	TRBJ2-1	-
TGTGCCAGCAGCCATTCTACCTACGAGCAGTACTTC	CASSHSTYEQYF	TRBV3-1/TRBV3-2	once	TRBJ2-7	-
TGTGCCAGCTGCGACCTAGGGGGATATGAGCAGTTCTTC	CASCDLGGYEQFF	TRBV5-4	-	TRBJ2-1	-
TGTGCCATCAACGGACAGGGGTCCTACAATGAGCAGTTCTTC	CAINGQGSYNEQFF	TRBV10-3	-	TRBJ2-1	TRBD1
TGTGCCAGCTCACCCGGACAGAGTAATGAAAAACTGTTTTTT	CASSPGQSNEKLFF	TRBV18	-	TRBJ1-4	-
TGTGCCAGCAGCCAAGATCGGCTAGCGGGTAATGAGCAGTTCTTC	CASSQDRLAGNEQFF	TRBV4-2	few	TRBJ2-1	TRBD2
TGTGCCAGCAGCGTAGGCCTAGCGGATAGCACAGATACGCAGTATTTT	CASSVGLADSTDTQYF	TRBV9	-	TRBJ2-3	TRBD2
TGTGCCAGCAGCTCGCAAGAGACCCAGTACTTC	CASSSQETQYF	TRBV11-2	-	TRBJ2-5	-
TGCGCCAGCAGCCAACCGTCCCGAGGGGGAAACATTCAGTACTTC	CASSQPSRGGNIQYF	TRBV4-3	-	TRBJ2-4	-
TGTGCCACTCAAAACAGGGGGCGAACCTACGAGCAGTACTTC	CATQNRGRTYEQYF	TRBV19	-	TRBJ2-7	TRBD1
TGTGCCAGCAGCCACGGACAGCGGAACACTGAAGCTTTCTTT	CASSHGQRNTEAFF	TRBV3-1/TRBV3-2	-	TRBJ1-1	-
TGTGCCAGCAGCCTAGTTGCAGGGGGGTACGAGCAGTACTTC	CASSLVAGGYEQYF	TRBV5-5	-	TRBJ2-7	-
TGTGCCAGCAGCAGAACCGAAGCGGGAGTAGCTGATACGCAGTATTTT	CASSRTEAGVADTQYF	TRBV5-6	-	TRBJ2-3	TRBD2
TGTGCCAGCTCACCACTTTCCCCCAGGGGGCGAGGAGAGACCCAGTACTTC	CASSPLSPRGRGETQYF	TRBV18	-	TRBJ2-5	TRBD1
TGTGCCAGTAGTATAGACCAGGGTACCTACGAGCAGTACTTC	CASSIDQGTYEQYF	TRBV19	-	TRBJ2-7	-
TGTGCCAGCAGCCGGGGAGGAATAGATGAGCAGTTCTTC	CASSRGGIDEQFF	TRBV6-5	-	TRBJ2-1	-
TGCGCCAGCAGCCAAGGCTCTGGACAGGCATCCTACGAGCAGTACTTC	CASSQGSGQASYEQYF	TRBV4-3	-	TRBJ2-7	TRBD1
TGCGCCAGCAGCCAAGATGGGAGACAGGGAAGGAACGAGCAGTACTTC	CASSQDGRQGRNEQYF	TRBV4-1	-	TRBJ2-7	TRBD1
TGTGCCACCAGCGCCTCTGACCTTAGCGGTTTATACAATGAGCAGTTCTTC	CATSASDLSGLYNEQFF	TRBV15	-	TRBJ2-1	-
TGTGCCAGCAGCTTCGGGGTAACCTATAATTCACCCCTCCACTTT	CASSFGVTYNSPLHF	TRBV11-2	-	TRBJ1-6	-
TGTGCCAGCTCACCCGGACAGAAACCGATGAACACTGAAGCTTTCTTT	CASSPGQKPMNTEAFF	TRBV18	once	TRBJ1-1	-
TGTGCCAGCGGGACTAGTTCGGGAAACATTCAGTACTTC	CASGTSSGNIQYF	TRBV12-3/TRBV12-4	-	TRBJ2-4	TRBD2
TGTGCCAGCAGCCAGGAAGAGAATCAGCCCCAGCATTTT	CASSQEENQPQHF	TRBV7-9	-	TRBJ1-5	-
TGTGCCAGCAGCTCTACTAGCGGGAGCCCCTACGAGCAGTACTTC	CASSSTSGSPYEQYF	TRBV27	-	TRBJ2-7	TRBD2